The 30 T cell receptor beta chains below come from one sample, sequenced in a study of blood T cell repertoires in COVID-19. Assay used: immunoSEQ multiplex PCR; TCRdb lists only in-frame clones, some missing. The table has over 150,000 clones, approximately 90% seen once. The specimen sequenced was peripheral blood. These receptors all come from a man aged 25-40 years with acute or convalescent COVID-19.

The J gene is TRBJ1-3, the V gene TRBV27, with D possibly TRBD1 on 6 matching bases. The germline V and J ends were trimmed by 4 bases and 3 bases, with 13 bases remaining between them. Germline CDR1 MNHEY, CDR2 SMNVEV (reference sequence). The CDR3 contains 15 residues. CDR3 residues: CASSSAGVGGNTIYF. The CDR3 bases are TGTGCCAGCAGTTCGGCAGGGGTCGGTGGAAACACCATATATTTT.

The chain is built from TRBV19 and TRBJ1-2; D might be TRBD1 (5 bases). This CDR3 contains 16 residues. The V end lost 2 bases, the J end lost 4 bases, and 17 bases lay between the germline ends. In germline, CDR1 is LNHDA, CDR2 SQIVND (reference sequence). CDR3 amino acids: CASSIPTEAFLYGYTF. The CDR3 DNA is TGTGCCAGTAGTATACCGACAGAAGCATTCCTCTATGGCTACACCTTC.

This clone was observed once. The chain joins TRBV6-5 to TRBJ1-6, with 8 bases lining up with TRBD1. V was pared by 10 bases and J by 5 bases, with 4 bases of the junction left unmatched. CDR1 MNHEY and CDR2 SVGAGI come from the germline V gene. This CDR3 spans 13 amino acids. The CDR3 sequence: CAIADRDNSPLHF. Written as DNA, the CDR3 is TGTGCCATTGCGGACAGGGATAATTCACCCCTCCACTTT.

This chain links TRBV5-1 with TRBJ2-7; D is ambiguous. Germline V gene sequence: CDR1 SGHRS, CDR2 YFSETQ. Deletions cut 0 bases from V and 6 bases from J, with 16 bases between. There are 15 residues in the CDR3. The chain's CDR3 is CASSLEIGGSGEQYF. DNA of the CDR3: TGCGCCAGCAGCTTGGAGATAGGCGGATCTGGCGAGCAGTACTTC.

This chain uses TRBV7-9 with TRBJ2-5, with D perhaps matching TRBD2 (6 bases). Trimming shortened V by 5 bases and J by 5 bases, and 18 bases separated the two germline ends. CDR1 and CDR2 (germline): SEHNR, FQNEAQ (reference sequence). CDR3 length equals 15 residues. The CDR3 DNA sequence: TGTGCCAGCAGCCCGCAGGGTTTGGCGGGGGAGACCCAGTACTTC. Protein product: CASSPQGLAGETQYF.

The CDR3 region is CASSGGLVGVTDTQYF. The CDR3 DNA reads TGCGCCAGCAGCGGCGGACTAGTTGGTGTTACAGATACGCAGTATTTT. The chain employs TRBV5-1 and TRBJ2-3, with TRBD2 matching 7 bases. CDR3 length: 16 amino acids. Germline CDR1 SGHRS, CDR2 YFSETQ. V gave up 4 bases and J gave up 3 bases; unmatched junction bases: 11.

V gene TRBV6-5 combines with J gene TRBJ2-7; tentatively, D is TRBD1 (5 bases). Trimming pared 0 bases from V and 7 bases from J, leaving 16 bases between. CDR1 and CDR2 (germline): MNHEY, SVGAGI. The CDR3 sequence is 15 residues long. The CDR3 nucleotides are TGTGCCAGCAGTTACTCCACCCTGGCACAGGCGGAGCAGTACTTC. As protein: CASSYSTLAQAEQYF.

As DNA, the CDR3 is TGTGCCAGCAGCCGCTACCGGGAGACAGAAGCTTTCTTT. Translated: CASSRYRETEAFF. The J gene is TRBJ1-1, the V gene TRBV14; no firm D call. CDR3 length: 13 residues. Germline CDR1 and CDR2: SGHDN and FVKESK. V lost 4 bases and J lost 8, with 14 bases in between.

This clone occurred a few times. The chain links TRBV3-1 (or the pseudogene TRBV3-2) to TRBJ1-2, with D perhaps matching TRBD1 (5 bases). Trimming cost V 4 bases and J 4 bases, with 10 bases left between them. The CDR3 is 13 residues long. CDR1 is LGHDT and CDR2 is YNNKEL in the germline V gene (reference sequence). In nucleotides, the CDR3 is TGTGCCAGCAGCCTGGAGGGGACCTATGGCTACACCTTC. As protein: CASSLEGTYGYTF.

The CDR3: CASSSSLGILAGGPLGELFF. CDR3 sequence (DNA): TGTGCCAGCAGCTCTTCCCTGGGAATACTAGCGGGAGGGCCCCTGGGAGAGCTGTTTTTT. The J gene is TRBJ2-2, the V gene TRBV13, with 13 bases lining up with TRBD2. CDR3 size: 20 residues. V lost 4 bases, J lost 11 bases, and 22 bases stayed unmatched. Germline values: CDR1 PRHDT, CDR2 FYEKMQ (reference sequence).

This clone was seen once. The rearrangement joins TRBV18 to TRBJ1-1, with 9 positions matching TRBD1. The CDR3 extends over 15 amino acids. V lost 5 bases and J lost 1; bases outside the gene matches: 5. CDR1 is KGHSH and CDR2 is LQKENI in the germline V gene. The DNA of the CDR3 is TGTGCCAGCTCAGACGGGACAGGGACGAACACTGAAGCTTTCTTT. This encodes CASSDGTGTNTEAFF.

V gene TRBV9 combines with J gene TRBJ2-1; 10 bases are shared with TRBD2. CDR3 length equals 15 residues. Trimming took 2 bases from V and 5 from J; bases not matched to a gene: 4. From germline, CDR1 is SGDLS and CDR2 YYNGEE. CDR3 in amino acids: CASSVSSGGNNEQFF. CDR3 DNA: TGTGCCAGCAGCGTCTCTAGCGGGGGCAACAATGAGCAGTTCTTC.

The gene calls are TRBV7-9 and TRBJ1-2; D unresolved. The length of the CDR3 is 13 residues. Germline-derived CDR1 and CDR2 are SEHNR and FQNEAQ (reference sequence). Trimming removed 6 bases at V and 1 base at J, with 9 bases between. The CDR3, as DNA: TGTGCCAGCAGGCCACGGGGTAACTATGGCTACACCTTC. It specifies CASRPRGNYGYTF. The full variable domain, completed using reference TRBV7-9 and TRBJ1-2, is DTGVSQNPRHKITKRGQNVTFRCDPISEHNRLYWYRQTLGQGPEFLTYFQNEAQLEKSRLLSDRFSAERPKGSFSTLEIQRTEQGDSAMYLCASRPRGNYGYTFGSGTRLTVV.

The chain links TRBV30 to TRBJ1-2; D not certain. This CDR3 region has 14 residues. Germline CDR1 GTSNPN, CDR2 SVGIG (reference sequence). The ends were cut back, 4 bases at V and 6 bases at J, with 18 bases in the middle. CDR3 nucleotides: TGTGCCTGGACTCGGGTTGCTACCTCCCATGGCTACACCTTC. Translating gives CAWTRVATSHGYTF.

The CDR3 protein is CASSPGGSANEKLFF. The DNA of the CDR3 is TGTGCCAGTTCTCCAGGGGGCTCGGCTAATGAAAAACTGTTTTTT. The chain uses TRBV28 and TRBJ1-4, with 8 positions matching TRBD1. Germline CDR1 and CDR2: MDHEN and SYDVKM. The CDR3 sequence is 15 residues long. The V gene end was trimmed by 9 bases and the J gene end by 3 bases; junction bases not matched to a gene: 9.

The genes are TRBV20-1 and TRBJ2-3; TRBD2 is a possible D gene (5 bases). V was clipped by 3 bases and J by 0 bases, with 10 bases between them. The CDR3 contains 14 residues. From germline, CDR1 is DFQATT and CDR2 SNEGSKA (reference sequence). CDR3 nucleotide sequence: TGCAGTGCTAGTTGGACGGGGAGCACAGATACGCAGTATTTT. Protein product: CSASWTGSTDTQYF.

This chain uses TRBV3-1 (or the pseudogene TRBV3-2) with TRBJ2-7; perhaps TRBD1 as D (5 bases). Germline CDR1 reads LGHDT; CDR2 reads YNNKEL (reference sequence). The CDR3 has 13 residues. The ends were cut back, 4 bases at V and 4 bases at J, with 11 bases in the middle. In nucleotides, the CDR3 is TGTGCCAGCAGCCCTACGGACAAATACGAGCAGTACTTC. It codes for CASSPTDKYEQYF.

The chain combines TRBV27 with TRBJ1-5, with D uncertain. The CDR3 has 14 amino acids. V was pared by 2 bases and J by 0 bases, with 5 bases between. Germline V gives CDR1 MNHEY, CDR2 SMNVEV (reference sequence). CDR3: CASSLIHSNQPQHF. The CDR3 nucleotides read TGTGCCAGCAGTTTAATCCATAGCAATCAGCCCCAGCATTTT.

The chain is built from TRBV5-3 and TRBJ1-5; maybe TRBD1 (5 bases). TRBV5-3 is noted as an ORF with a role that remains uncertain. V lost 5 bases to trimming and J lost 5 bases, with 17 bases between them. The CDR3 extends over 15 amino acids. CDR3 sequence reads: CARSSQGRLDQPQHF. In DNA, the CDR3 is TGTGCCAGAAGTTCTCAGGGAAGGTTGGATCAGCCCCAGCATTTT.

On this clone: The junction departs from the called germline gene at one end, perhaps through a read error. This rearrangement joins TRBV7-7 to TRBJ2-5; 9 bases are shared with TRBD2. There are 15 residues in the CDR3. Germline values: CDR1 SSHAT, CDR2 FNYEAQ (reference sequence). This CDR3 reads CASSRNGAGGETQYF. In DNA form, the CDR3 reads TGTGCTAGCAGCCGGAATGGAGCGGGGGGTGAGACCCAGTACTTC.

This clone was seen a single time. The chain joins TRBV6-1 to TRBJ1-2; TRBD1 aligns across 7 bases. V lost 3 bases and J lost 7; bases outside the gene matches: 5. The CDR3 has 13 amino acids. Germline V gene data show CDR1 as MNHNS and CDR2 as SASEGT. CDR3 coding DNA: TGTGCCAGCAGTGACACAGGGGTAGGTGGCTACACCTTC. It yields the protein CASSDTGVGGYTF.

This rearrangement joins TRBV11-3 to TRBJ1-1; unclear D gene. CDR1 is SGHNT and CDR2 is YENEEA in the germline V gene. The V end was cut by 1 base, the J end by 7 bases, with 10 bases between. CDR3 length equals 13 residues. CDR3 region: CASSLGFPGEAFF. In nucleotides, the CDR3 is TGTGCCAGCAGCTTAGGCTTCCCGGGTGAAGCTTTCTTT.

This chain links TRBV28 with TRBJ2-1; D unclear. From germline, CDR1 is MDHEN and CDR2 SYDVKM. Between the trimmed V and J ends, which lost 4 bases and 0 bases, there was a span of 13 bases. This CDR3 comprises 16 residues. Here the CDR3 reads CASSSASRTSYNEQFF. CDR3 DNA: TGTGCCAGCAGTTCCGCCTCGCGTACCTCCTACAATGAGCAGTTCTTC.

The DNA for the CDR3 is TGTGCCAGCAGCCGGCAGGGGGGAGACACTGAAGCTTTCTTT. Translated: CASSRQGGDTEAFF. The V call is TRBV5-5, the J call TRBJ1-1, with TRBD1 matching 7 bases. Trimming took 4 bases from V and 3 from J; bases not matched to a gene: 6. CDR1 is SGHKS, CDR2 YYEKEE, per germline (reference sequence). The CDR3 consists of 14 residues.

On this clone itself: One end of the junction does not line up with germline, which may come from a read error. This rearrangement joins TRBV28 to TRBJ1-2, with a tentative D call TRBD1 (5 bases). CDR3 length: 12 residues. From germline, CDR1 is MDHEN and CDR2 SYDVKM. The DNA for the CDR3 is TGTGCCAGCAGTGCGGCAGGGTATGGTTACACCTTC. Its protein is CASSAAGYGYTF.

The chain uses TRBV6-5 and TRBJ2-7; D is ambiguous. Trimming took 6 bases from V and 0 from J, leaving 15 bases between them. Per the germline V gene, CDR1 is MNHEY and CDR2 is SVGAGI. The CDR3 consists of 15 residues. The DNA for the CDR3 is TGTGCCAGCAGACCCGTGAAACCTAGCTCCTACGAGCAGTACTTC. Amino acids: CASRPVKPSSYEQYF.

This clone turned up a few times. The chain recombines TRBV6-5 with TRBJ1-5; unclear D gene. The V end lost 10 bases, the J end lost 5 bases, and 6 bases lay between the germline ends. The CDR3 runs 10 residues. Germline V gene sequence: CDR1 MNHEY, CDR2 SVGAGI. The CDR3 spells CATLHQPQHF. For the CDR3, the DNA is TGTGCCACCCTACATCAGCCCCAGCATTTT.

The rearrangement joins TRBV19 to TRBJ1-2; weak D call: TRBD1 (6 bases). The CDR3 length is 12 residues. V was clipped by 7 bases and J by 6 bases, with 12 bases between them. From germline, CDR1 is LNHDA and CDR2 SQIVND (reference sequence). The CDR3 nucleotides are TGTGCCAGTACTGGACAGATGGATGGCTACACCTTC. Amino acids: CASTGQMDGYTF. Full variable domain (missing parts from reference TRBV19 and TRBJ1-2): DGGITQSPKYLFRKEGQNVTLSCEQNLNHDAMYWYRQDPGQGLRLIYYSQIVNDFQKGDIAEGYSVSREKKESFPLTVTSAQKNPTAFYLCASTGQMDGYTFGSGTRLTVV.

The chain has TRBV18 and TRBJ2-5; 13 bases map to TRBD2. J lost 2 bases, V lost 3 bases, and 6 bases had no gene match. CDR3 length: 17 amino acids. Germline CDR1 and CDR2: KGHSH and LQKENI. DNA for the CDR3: TGTGCCAGCTCACCTGGACTAGCGGGAGTTCGGCAAGAGACCCAGTACTTC. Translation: CASSPGLAGVRQETQYF.

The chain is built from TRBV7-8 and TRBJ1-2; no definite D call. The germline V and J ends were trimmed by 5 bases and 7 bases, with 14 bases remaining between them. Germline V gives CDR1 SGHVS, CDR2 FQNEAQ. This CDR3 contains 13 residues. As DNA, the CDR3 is TGTGCCAGCAGCCTGGCCGAATCGGGTGGCTACACCTTC. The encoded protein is CASSLAESGGYTF.